A single sample gave rise to the 10 T cell receptor beta chains below, sequenced in a study of cytomegalovirus exposure and HLA in healthy donors. 13 Jbeta primers and 60 Vbeta primers were used for the PCR. The repertoire was sequenced with immunoSEQ multiplex PCR; TCRdb's copy has only in-frame clones and lacks some. The sample lists about 120,000 clones, around 80% seen once, with 11% in the top ten. The material sequenced was PBMCs. The receptors stem from a man younger than 45 in good health and CMV-seropositive.

The chain joins TRBV7-2 to TRBJ2-2, with 9 nucleotides matching TRBD2. CDR1 and CDR2 (germline): SGHTA, FQGNSA. V lost 5 bases to trimming and J lost 7 bases; unmatched junction nucleotides: 14. The CDR3 spans 17 residues. CDR3 bases: TGTGCCAGCAGCCCCTCGGGCGGGAGGGCCCTGGTCGGGGAGCTGTTTTTT. This codes for CASSPSGGRALVGELFF.

This clone was counted only a few times. V gene TRBV9 combines with J gene TRBJ1-1; TRBD1 matches at 10 bases. The CDR3 runs to 15 residues. From germline, CDR1 is SGDLS and CDR2 YYNGEE. J lost 5 bases, V lost 4 bases, and 8 bases had no gene match. CDR3 nucleotide sequence: TGTGCCAGCAGCCCCCGGACAGGGGGGAATACTGAAGCTTTCTTT. It yields the protein CASSPRTGGNTEAFF.

Details on this clone: At one of its ends the junction is not consistent with the germline gene, which may arise from a read error. The DNA for the CDR3 is TGTGCCAGCAGTGCAGACTCCGACGAGCAGTACTTC. Encoded protein: CASSADSDEQYF. V and J are TRBV6-5 and TRBJ2-5, with unresolved D. The J call may be in error: the DNA end matches TRBJ2-7 better. The CDR3 extends over 12 amino acids. Germline CDR1 is MNHEY and CDR2 is SVGAGI.

The chain uses TRBV19 and TRBJ2-7; 10 bases match TRBD2. CDR1 is LNHDA, CDR2 SQIVND, per germline (reference sequence). The CDR3 is 14 residues long. V lost 4 bases and J lost 6; bases outside the gene matches: 6. The CDR3 protein is CASSKVAGGREQYF. The CDR3 DNA reads as TGTGCCAGTAGTAAGGTAGCGGGAGGACGCGAGCAGTACTTC. Supplemented by reference TRBV19 and TRBJ2-7, the full variable domain reads DGGITQSPKYLFRKEGQNVTLSCEQNLNHDAMYWYRQDPGQGLRLIYYSQIVNDFQKGDIAEGYSVSREKKESFPLTVTSAQKNPTAFYLCASSKVAGGREQYFGPGTRLTVT.

V gene TRBV28 combines with J gene TRBJ1-2; D is possibly TRBD1 (5 bases). Deletions cut 5 bases from V and 5 bases from J, with 9 bases between. The germline CDR1 and CDR2 sequences are MDHEN and SYDVKM. CDR3 size: 12 residues. CDR3 sequence: CASSTGQYGYTF. The CDR3 region has the DNA TGTGCCAGCAGTACAGGACAATATGGCTACACCTTC.

The chain joins TRBV2 to TRBJ2-3; 16 bases align to TRBD2. J gave up 1 base and V 10 bases, and 11 bases lay outside the gene matches. Germline lookup yields CDR1 SNHLY and CDR2 FYNNEI. The CDR3 extends over 18 amino acids. CDR3 DNA sequence: TGTGCCAACCGGGGACTAGCGGGAGGGAAAGCTGGCACAGATACGCAGTATTTT. Translated, it gives CANRGLAGGKAGTDTQYF.

V is TRBV19 and J is TRBJ1-5, with 10 bases fitting TRBD1. J gave up 1 base and V 4 bases, and 4 bases lay outside the gene matches. This CDR3 comprises 16 residues. The germline CDR1 and CDR2 sequences are LNHDA and SQIVND (reference sequence). The CDR3 DNA reads as TGTGCCAGTAGTAACCGACAGGGGGCAAGCAATCAGCCCCAGCATTTT. Translation: CASSNRQGASNQPQHF.

The chain uses TRBV9 and TRBJ2-5, with 10 positions matching TRBD1. The CDR3 length is 14 residues. CDR1 and CDR2 (germline): SGDLS, YYNGEE. The V segment lost 3 bases and the J segment 6 bases; nucleotides outside the gene matches: 5. The CDR3 reads CASSAAGQGKTQYF. The CDR3 nucleotides are TGTGCCAGCAGCGCCGCGGGACAGGGGAAGACCCAGTACTTC.

The chain joins TRBV7-2 to TRBJ2-7, with D perhaps matching TRBD1 (5 bases). The CDR3 sequence is 12 residues long. The germline CDR1 and CDR2 sequences are SGHTA and FQGNSA. V was trimmed by 5 bases and J by 4 bases, leaving 9 bases between them. The CDR3 region has the DNA TGTGCCAGCAGCGCTACAGGTTACGAGCAGTACTTC. It translates to CASSATGYEQYF.

The rearrangement joins TRBV29-1 to TRBJ2-3, with no clear D. Trimming took off 7 bases at V and 2 bases at J, with 7 bases between the two ends. In germline, CDR1 is SQVTM, CDR2 ANQGSEA. This CDR3 contains 11 residues. In nucleotides, the CDR3 is TGCAGCGCCACTCACACAGATACGCAGTATTTT. Amino acid sequence: CSATHTDTQYF.